A selection of T cell receptor beta chains follows, all from one sample in a study of blood T cell repertoires in COVID-19. Only in-frame clones appear in the TCRdb table, and some are missing; sequencing was by immunoSEQ multiplex PCR. Found here are roughly 500,000 clones, 70% to 90% of them singletons; the top ten hold 6.5% to 9.5%. The specimen sequenced was PBMCs or T cells enriched from blood (not recorded which). The receptors come from a woman aged 60-75 years who had recovered from COVID-19. The CDR3 runs from the conserved cysteine through the conserved F or W. D genes are given only for firm matches. Clone size is given for some rows only: seen once, a few or many times, or a class if the clone is expanded.

TRBJ1-6,TRBD1,TRBV2,once,15,CASSALPGQNSPLHF,TGTGCCAGCAGTGCCCTCCCGGGACAGAATTCACCCCTCCACTTT
TRBJ1-6,TRBD1,TRBV28,.,14,CASSSGQGYSPLHF,TGTGCCAGCAGTTCGGGACAGGGGTATTCACCCCTCCACTTT
TRBJ1-3,.,TRBV2,.,14,CASSEQGPGNTIYF,TGTGCCAGCAGTGAACAGGGGCCGGGAAACACCATATATTTT
TRBJ1-5,.,TRBV29-1,.,13,CRPRSHSNQPQHF,TGCAGGCCACGGTCCCATAGCAATCAGCCCCAGCATTTT
TRBJ1-2,TRBD1,TRBV2,.,14,CASSQTGVGYGYTF,TGTGCCAGCAGTCAGACAGGGGTGGGCTATGGCTACACCTTC
TRBJ1-1,TRBD1,TRBV27,.,19,CASSYLPSKGQGMNTEAFF,TGTGCCAGCAGTTATCTCCCCTCCAAGGGACAGGGGATGAACACTGAAGCTTTCTTT
TRBJ1-2,.,TRBV30,once,13,CAWRGGFGYGYTF,TGTGCCTGGCGAGGAGGGTTTGGCTATGGCTACACCTTC
TRBJ1-1,.,TRBV12-5,once,11,CASGLAAEAFF,TGTGCTAGTGGTTTGGCCGCTGAAGCTTTCTTT
TRBJ1-6,TRBD1,TRBV7-2,.,15,CASSSRQGALGPLHF,TGTGCCAGCAGCTCAAGACAGGGGGCCCTAGGACCCCTCCACTTT
TRBJ2-3,.,TRBV5-1,.,16,CASSLEAAFSTDTQYF,TGCGCCAGCAGCTTGGAGGCAGCGTTTAGCACAGATACGCAGTATTTT
TRBJ1-1,.,TRBV12-3/TRBV12-4,once,12,CASSFGGLPAFF,TGTGCCAGCAGTTTCGGGGGGCTGCCAGCTTTCTTT
TRBJ2-2,.,TRBV19,.,14,CASSIIRGHRGAVF,TGTGCCAGTAGTATCATCCGGGGACACCGGGGAGCTGTTTTT
TRBJ2-3,.,TRBV24-1,.,13,CATSREVTDTQYF,TGTGCCACCAGTAGAGAGGTCACAGATACGCAGTATTTT
TRBJ2-4,.,TRBV4-1,.,15,CASSQLTGSKNIQYF,TGCGCCAGCAGCCAACTAACAGGGTCCAAAAACATTCAGTACTTC
TRBJ1-2,.,TRBV2,.,13,CASSPDSTYGYTF,TGTGCCAGCAGTCCGGACAGTACATATGGCTACACCTTC
TRBJ1-4,.,TRBV3-1/TRBV3-2,once,14,CASMASGAQGRLFF,TGTGCCAGCATGGCGAGCGGCGCCCAAGGAAGGCTGTTTTTT
TRBJ1-2,.,TRBV9,.,12,CASSGDISGYTF,TGTGCCAGCAGCGGGGACATTAGCGGCTACACCTTC
TRBJ2-1,TRBD2,TRBV29-1,.,13,CSVEVTSGDEQFF,TGCAGCGTTGAAGTGACTAGCGGGGACGAGCAGTTCTTC